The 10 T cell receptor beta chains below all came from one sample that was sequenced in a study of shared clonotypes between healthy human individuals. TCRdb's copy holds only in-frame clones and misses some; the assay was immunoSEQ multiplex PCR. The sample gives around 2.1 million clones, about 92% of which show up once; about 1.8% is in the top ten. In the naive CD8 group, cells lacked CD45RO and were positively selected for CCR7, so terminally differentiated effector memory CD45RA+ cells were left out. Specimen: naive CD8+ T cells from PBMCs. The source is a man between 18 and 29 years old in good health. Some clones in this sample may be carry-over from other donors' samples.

The CDR3 here is CASSPRDREYHEQFF. The CDR3 nucleotides are TGTGCCAGCAGCCCGAGGGACAGGGAGTATCATGAGCAGTTCTTC. The chain uses TRBV7-9 and TRBJ2-1; TRBD1 matches at 9 bases. This CDR3 contains 15 residues. Looked up from germline, CDR1 is SEHNR and CDR2 is FQNEAQ (reference sequence). The trim removed 5 bases at V and 8 bases at J, leaving 10 bases unmatched.

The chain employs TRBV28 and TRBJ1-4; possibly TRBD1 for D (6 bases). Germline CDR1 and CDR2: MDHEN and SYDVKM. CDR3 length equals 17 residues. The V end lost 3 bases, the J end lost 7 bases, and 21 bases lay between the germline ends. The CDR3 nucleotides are TGTGCCAGCAGTTTGAGGAATTTGGGGGGCGCTTCTGAAAAACTGTTTTTT. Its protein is CASSLRNLGGASEKLFF.

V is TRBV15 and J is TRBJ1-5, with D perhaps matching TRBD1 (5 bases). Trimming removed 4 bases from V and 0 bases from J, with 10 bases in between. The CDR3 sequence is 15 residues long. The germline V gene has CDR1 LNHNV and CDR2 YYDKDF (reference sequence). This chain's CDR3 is CATSTRDVSNQPQHF. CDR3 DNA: TGTGCCACCAGCACCCGGGACGTTAGCAATCAGCCCCAGCATTTT.

For the CDR3, the DNA is TGCGCCAGCAGCCAAGATCGGCCAGCTAGCAATCAGCCCCAGCATTTT. This encodes CASSQDRPASNQPQHF. The V call is TRBV4-1, the J call TRBJ1-5; D uncertain. CDR3 size: 16 residues. Looked up from germline, CDR1 is MGHRA and CDR2 is YSYEKL. V lost 0 bases and J 0 bases, leaving 9 bases between the germline ends.

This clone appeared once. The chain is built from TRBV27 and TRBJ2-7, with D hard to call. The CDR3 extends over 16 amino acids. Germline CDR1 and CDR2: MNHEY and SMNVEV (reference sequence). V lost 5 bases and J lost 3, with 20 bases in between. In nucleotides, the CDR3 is TGTGCCAGCAGTGCCTCGTATTTGGCTCATGGCTACGAGCAGTACTTC. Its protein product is CASSASYLAHGYEQYF.

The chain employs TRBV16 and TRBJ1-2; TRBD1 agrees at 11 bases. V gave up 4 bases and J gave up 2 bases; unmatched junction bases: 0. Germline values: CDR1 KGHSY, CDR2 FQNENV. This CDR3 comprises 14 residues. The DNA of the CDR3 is TGTGCCAGCAGCCGGACAGGGGGCAACTATGGCTACACCTTC. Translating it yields CASSRTGGNYGYTF. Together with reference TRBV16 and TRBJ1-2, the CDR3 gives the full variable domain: GEEVAQTPKHLVRGEGQKAKLYCAPIKGHSYVFWYQQVLKNEFKFLISFQNENVFDETGMPKERFSAKCLPNSPCSLEIQATKLEDSAVYFCASSRTGGNYGYTFGSGTRLTVV.

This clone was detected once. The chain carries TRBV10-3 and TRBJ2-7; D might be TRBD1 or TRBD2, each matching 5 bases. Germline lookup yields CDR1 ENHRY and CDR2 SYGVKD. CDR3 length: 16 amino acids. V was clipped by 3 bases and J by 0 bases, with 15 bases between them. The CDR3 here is CAISDPNPGSSYEQYF. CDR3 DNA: TGTGCCATCAGTGACCCTAATCCAGGGAGCTCCTACGAGCAGTACTTC.

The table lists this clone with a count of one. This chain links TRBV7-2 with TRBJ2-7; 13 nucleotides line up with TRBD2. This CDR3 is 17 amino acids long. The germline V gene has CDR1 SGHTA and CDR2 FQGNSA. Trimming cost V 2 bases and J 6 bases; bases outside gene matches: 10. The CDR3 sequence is CASSLRLAGGRKGEQYF. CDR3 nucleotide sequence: TGTGCCAGCAGCTTACGACTAGCGGGAGGCCGGAAGGGCGAGCAGTACTTC.

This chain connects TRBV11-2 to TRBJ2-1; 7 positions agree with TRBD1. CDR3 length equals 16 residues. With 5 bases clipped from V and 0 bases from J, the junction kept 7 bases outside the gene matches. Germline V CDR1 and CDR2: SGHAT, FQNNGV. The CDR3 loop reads CASSGQTGSSYNEQFF. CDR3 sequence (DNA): TGTGCCAGCAGCGGTCAGACAGGGTCCTCCTACAATGAGCAGTTCTTC. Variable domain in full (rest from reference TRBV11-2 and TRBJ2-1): EAGVAQSPRYKIIEKRQSVAFWCNPISGHATLYWYQQILGQGPKLLIQFQNNGVVDDSQLPKDRFSAERLKGVDSTLKIQPAKLEDSAVYLCASSGQTGSSYNEQFFGPGTRLTVL.

Written as DNA, the CDR3 is TGTGCCAGCAGCCCCCGTCTAGCGGCTGCCTACGAGCAGTACTTC. As protein: CASSPRLAAAYEQYF. The V and J genes are TRBV7-6 and TRBJ2-7; 7 positions agree with TRBD2. The CDR3 runs 15 residues. Germline V gene lookup returns CDR1 SGHVS and CDR2 FNYEAQ. The V segment lost 5 bases and the J segment 2 bases; nucleotides outside the gene matches: 9.